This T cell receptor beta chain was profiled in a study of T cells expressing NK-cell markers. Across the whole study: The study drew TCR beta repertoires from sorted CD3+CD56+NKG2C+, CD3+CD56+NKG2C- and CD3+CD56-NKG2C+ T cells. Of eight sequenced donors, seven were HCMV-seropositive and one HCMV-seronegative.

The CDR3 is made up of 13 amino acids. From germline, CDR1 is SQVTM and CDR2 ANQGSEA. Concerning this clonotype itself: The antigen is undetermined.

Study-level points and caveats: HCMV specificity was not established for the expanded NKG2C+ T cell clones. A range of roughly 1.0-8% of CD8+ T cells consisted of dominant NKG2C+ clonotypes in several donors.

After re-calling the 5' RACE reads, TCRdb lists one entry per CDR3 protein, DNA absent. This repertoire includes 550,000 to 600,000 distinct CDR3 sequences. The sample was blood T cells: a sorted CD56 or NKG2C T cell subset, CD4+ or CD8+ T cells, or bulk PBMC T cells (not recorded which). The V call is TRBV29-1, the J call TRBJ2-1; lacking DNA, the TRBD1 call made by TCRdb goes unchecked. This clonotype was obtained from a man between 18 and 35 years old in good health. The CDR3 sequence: CSVEVGAHNEQFF.